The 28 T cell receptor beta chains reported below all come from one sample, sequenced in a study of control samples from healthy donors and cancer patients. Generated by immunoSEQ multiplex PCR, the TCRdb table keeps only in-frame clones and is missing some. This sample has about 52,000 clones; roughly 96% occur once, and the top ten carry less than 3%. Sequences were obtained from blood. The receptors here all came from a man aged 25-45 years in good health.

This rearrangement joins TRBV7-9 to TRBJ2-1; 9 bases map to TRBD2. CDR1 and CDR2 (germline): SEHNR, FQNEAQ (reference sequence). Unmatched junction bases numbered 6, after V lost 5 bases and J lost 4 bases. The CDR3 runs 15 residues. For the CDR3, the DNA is TGTGCCAGCAGCGATAGCGGGGGAGGGTACAATGAGCAGTTCTTC. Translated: CASSDSGGGYNEQFF. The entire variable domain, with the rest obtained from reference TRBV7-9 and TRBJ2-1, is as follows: DTGVSQNPRHKITKRGQNVTFRCDPISEHNRLYWYRQTLGQGPEFLTYFQNEAQLEKSRLLSDRFSAERPKGSFSTLEIQRTEQGDSAMYLCASSDSGGGYNEQFFGPGTRLTVL.

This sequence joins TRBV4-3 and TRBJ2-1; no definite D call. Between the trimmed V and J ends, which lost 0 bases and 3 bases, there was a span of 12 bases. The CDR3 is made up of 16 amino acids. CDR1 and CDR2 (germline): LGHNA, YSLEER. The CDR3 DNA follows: TGCGCCAGCAGCCAAGATCTAGGGCAGGACTACAATGAGCAGTTCTTC. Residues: CASSQDLGQDYNEQFF.

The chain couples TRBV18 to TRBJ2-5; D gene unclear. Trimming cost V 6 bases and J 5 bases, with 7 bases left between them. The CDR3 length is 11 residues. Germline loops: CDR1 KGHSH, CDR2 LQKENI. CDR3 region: CASSSGETQYF. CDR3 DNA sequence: TGTGCCAGCTCCTCTGGGGAGACCCAGTACTTC.

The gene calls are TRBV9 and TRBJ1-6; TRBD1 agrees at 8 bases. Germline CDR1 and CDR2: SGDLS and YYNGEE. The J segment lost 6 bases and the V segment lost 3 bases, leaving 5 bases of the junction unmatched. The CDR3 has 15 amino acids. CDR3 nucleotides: TGTGCCAGCAGCGCCACAGGGGGGAGTAATTCACCCCTCCACTTT. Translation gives CASSATGGSNSPLHF.

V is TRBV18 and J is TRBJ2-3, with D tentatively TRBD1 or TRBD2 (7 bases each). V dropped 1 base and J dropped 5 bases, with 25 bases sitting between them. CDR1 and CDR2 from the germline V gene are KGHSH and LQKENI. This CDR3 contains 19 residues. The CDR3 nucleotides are TGTGCCAGCTCACCACTGTCCCCCGGCAGGGGGGGACGGGGAGATACGCAGTATTTT. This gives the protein CASSPLSPGRGGRGDTQYF.

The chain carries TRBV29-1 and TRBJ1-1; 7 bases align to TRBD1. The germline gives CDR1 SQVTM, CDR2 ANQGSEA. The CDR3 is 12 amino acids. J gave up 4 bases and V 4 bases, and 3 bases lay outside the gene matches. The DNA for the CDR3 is TGCAGCGTTGTGGAGGGGGCCACTGAAGCTTTCTTT. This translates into CSVVEGATEAFF.

The CDR3 loop is CASSSGGYHYGYTF. CDR3 nucleotides: TGCGCCAGCAGCTCAGGGGGCTATCACTATGGCTACACCTTC. The chain is built from TRBV4-1 and TRBJ1-2; 8 nucleotides match TRBD1. This CDR3 comprises 14 residues. J lost 3 bases, V lost 5 bases, and 5 bases had no gene match. The germline V gene has CDR1 MGHRA and CDR2 YSYEKL.

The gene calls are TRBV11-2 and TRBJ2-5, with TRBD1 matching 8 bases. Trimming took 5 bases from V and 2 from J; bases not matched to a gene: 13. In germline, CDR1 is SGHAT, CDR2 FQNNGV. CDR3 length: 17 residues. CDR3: CASSPNSGGAVQETQYF. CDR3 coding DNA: TGTGCCAGCAGCCCGAACTCAGGGGGCGCCGTACAAGAGACCCAGTACTTC. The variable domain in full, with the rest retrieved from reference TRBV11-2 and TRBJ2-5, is EAGVAQSPRYKIIEKRQSVAFWCNPISGHATLYWYQQILGQGPKLLIQFQNNGVVDDSQLPKDRFSAERLKGVDSTLKIQPAKLEDSAVYLCASSPNSGGAVQETQYFGPGTRLLVL.

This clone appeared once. DNA for the CDR3: TGTGCCAGCAGCCAAGGCAGTAGCGGGTTTGAGCAGTTCTTC. It translates to CASSQGSSGFEQFF. This sequence joins TRBV3-1 (or the pseudogene TRBV3-2) and TRBJ2-1, with TRBD2 matching 7 bases. The germline V gene has CDR1 LGHDT and CDR2 YNNKEL (reference sequence). The CDR3 extends over 14 amino acids. V lost 1 base and J lost 9; bases outside the gene matches: 6.

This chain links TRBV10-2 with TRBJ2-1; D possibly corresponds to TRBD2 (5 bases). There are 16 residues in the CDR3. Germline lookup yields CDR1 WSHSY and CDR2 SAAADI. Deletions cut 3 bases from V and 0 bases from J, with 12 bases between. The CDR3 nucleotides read TGCGCCAGCAGTGAAGGGCGGGTAAGCTCCTACAATGAGCAGTTCTTC. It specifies CASSEGRVSSYNEQFF.

CDR3 sequence (DNA): TGCGCCAGCAGCCAAGGATCGGGACAGGTTTCCTATGGCTACACCTTC. Amino acid sequence: CASSQGSGQVSYGYTF. The chain combines TRBV4-3 with TRBJ1-2; 8 nucleotides match TRBD1. The germline gives CDR1 LGHNA, CDR2 YSLEER. J lost 4 bases, V lost 1 base, and 8 bases had no gene match. The length of the CDR3 is 16 residues.

CDR3 nucleotides: TGTGCCAGCAGCTCCAGGGCGGGAGTCATGACCGGGGAGCTGTTTTTT. Its protein product is CASSSRAGVMTGELFF. The chain employs TRBV7-8 and TRBJ2-2; 7 positions match TRBD2. The junction had 10 bases not matched to a gene; V was cut back by 4 bases and J by 5 bases. From germline, CDR1 is SGHVS and CDR2 FQNEAQ. The CDR3 loop spans 16 amino acids.

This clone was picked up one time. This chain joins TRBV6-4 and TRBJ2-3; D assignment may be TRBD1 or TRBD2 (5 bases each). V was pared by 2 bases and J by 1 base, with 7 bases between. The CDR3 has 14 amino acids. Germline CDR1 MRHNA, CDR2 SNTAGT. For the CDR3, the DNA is TGTGCCAGCAGTGACGGGGGAGGCACAGATACGCAGTATTTT. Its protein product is CASSDGGGTDTQYF.

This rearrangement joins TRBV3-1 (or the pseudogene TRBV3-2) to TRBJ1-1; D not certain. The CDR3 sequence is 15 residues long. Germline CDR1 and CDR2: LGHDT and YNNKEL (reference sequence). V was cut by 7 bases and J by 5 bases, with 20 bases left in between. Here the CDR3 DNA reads TGTGCCAGCACCCCGGTGGGGAGTGGGAGGACTGAAGCTTTCTTT. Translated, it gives CASTPVGSGRTEAFF.

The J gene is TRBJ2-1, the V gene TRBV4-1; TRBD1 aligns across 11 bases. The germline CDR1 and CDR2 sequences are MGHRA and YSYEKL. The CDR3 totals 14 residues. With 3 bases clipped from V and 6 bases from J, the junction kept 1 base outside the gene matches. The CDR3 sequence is CASSHGTGGNEQFF. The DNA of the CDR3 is TGCGCCAGCAGCCATGGGACAGGGGGCAATGAGCAGTTCTTC.

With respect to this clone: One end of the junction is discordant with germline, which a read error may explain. The CDR3 bases are TGTGCCTGGGGTGTGGAACCCCGGGGTGAGCAGTTCTTC. Protein: CAWGVEPRGEQFF. The chain employs TRBV30 and TRBJ2-1, with D possibly TRBD2 on 5 matching bases. There are 13 residues in the CDR3. Germline V gene sequence: CDR1 GTSNPN, CDR2 SVGIG (reference sequence).

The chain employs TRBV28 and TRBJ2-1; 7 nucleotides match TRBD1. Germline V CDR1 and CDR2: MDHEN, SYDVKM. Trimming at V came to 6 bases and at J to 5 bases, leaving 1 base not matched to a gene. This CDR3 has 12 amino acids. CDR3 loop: CASRQGNNEQFF. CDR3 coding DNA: TGTGCCAGCAGACAGGGGAACAATGAGCAGTTCTTC. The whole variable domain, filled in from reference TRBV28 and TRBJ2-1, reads DVKVTQSSRYLVKRTGEKVFLECVQDMDHENMFWYRQDPGLGLRLIYFSYDVKMKEKGDIPEGYSVSREKKERFSLILESASTNQTSMYLCASRQGNNEQFFGPGTRLTVL.

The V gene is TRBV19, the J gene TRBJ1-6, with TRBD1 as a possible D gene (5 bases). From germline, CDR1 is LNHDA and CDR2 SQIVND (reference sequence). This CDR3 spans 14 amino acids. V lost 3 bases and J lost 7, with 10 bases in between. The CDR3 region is CASSMSGQNSPLHF. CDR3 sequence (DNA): TGTGCCAGTAGTATGTCGGGGCAAAATTCACCCCTCCACTTT.

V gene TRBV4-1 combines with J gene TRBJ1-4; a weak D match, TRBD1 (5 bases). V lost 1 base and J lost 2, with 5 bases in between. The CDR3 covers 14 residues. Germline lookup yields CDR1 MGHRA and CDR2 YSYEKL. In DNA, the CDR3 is TGCGCCAGCAGCCAAGCAGGGACTAATGAAAAACTGTTTTTT. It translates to CASSQAGTNEKLFF.

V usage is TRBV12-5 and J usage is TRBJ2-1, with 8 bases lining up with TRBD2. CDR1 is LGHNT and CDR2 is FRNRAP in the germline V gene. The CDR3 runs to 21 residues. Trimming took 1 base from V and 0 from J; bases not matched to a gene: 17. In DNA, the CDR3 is TGTGCTAGTGGTTTGGAGCGAAGCGGGAGTAACCTCCTGCACTCCTACAATGAGCAGTTCTTC. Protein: CASGLERSGSNLLHSYNEQFF.

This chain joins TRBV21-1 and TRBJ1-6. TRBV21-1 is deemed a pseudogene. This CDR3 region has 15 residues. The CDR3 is CASRVRGIYNSPLHF. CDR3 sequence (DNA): TGTGCCAGCAGGGTTCGGGGGATCTATAATTCACCCCTCCACTTT.

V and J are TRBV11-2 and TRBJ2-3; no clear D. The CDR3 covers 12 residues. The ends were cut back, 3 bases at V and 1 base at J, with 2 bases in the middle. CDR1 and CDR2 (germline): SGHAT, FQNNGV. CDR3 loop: CASSLGTDTQYF. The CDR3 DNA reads TGTGCCAGCAGCTTGGGCACAGATACGCAGTATTTT.

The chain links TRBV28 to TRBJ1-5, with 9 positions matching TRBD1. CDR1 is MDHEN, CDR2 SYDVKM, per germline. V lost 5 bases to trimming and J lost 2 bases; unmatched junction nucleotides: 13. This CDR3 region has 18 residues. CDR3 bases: TGTGCCAGCAGTCTTTTAGGACAGGGGTTTAACGGCAATCAGCCCCAGCATTTT. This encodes CASSLLGQGFNGNQPQHF.

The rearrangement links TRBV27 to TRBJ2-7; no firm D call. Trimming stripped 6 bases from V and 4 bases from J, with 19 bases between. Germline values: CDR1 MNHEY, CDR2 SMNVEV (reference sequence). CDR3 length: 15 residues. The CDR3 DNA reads TGTGCCAGCAGATCATTTATACGGACCCGATACGAGCAGTACTTC. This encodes CASRSFIRTRYEQYF.

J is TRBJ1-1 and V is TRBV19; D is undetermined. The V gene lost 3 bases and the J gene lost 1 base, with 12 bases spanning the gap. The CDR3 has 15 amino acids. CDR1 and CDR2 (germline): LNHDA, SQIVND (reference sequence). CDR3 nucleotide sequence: TGTGCCAGTAGTATCTCTGGGAGTAGGAACACTGAAGCTTTCTTT. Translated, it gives CASSISGSRNTEAFF.

The CDR3 here is CASSSQGGYTF. In nucleotides, the CDR3 is TGTGCCAGCAGTTCTCAGGGTGGCTACACCTTC. The V call is TRBV2, the J call TRBJ1-2; D possibly corresponds to TRBD1 (5 bases). Deletions cut 5 bases from V and 7 bases from J, with 8 bases between. The CDR3 contains 11 residues. Germline CDR1 reads SNHLY; CDR2 reads FYNNEI.

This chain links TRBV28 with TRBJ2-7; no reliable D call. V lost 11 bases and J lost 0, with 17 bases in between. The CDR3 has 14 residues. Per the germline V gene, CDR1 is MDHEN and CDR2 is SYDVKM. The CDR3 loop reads CASKEPRSSYEQYF. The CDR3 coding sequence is TGTGCCTCCAAGGAACCGAGGAGCTCCTACGAGCAGTACTTC.

DNA of the CDR3: TGTGCCATCACCCGACCTGGACTAGCGGGAGGGCCGGGTCGGGACACAGATACGCAGTATTTT. This sequence encodes CAITRPGLAGGPGRDTDTQYF. The chain joins TRBV10-3 to TRBJ2-3; the match to TRBD2 covers 15 bases. This CDR3 contains 21 residues. V shed 7 bases and J 2 bases; nucleotides not matched to a gene: 19. Germline V gene sequence: CDR1 ENHRY, CDR2 SYGVKD.